This T cell receptor beta chain is drawn from a study of CD8+ T cells in alopecia areata. The overall study: Treated patients were given oral tofacitinib, which was dosed at 5 to 10 mg twice daily. Study outcomes and limitations: Scalp sample data also include resident alphabeta T cells from normal skin.

Comments on this clone: Antigen unknown.

Sequencing used cDNA as its template, made by extracting RNA and reverse transcribing it. Profiling relied on immunoSEQ multiplex PCR, and the TCRdb table lists in-frame clones only, not all of them. Of 120,000 to 150,000 clones listed, roughly 44% are singletons. Samples from alopecia areata patients were lesional scalp punch biopsies and peripheral blood. Sorting from PBMCs produced CD4+ and CD8+ T cells. This CDR3 comprises 16 residues. Per the germline V gene, CDR1 is SGHAT and CDR2 is FQNNGV. V lost 1 base, J lost 5 bases, and 8 bases stayed unmatched. The specimen was CD4+ T cells sorted from blood. The sequence came from a human donor with alopecia areata. The rearrangement uses TRBV11-2 and TRBJ2-7; 10 bases match TRBD2. The CDR3 sequence is CASSLGASGSAHEQYF. In nucleotides, the CDR3 is TGTGCCAGCAGCTTAGGAGCTAGCGGGAGCGCCCACGAGCAGTACTTC.